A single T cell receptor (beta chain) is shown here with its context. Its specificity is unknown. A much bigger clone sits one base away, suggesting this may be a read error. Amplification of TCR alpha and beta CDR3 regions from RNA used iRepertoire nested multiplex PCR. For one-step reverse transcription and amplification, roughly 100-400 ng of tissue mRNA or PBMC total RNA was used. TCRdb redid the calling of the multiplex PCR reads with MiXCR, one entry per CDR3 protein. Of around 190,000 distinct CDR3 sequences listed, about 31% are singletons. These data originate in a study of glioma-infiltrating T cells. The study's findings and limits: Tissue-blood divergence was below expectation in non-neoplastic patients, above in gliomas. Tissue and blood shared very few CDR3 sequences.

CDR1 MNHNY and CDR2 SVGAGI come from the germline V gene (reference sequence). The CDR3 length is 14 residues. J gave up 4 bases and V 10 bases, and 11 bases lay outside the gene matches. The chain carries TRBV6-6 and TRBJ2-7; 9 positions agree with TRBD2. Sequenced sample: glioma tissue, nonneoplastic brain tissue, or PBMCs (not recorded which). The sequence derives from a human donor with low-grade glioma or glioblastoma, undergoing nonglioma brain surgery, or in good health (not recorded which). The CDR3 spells CATGLAGGVYEQYF. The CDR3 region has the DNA TGTGCCACGGGACTCGCGGGAGGGGTGTACGAGCAGTACTTC.